This T cell receptor beta chain was retrieved from a study of blood T cell repertoires in COVID-19. About the study: Nucleic acid was either cDNA or gDNA, and it came from T cells, B-cell-depleted T cells, or PBMCs.

Authors' processing steps: The authors estimated nucleated cell counts from reference gene primer amplification. Measured with immunoSEQ multiplex PCR; TCRdb has only the in-frame clones, and not every one. V, J and clone size reflect that table, while D and trimming were determined from the DNA. There are approximately 170,000 clones in the sample; about 74% occur only once, and 2.5% to 3% lies in the top ten. V lost 2 bases and J lost 0, with 11 bases in between. The CDR3 is made up of 16 amino acids. Germline V gene lookup returns CDR1 SGHNT and CDR2 YENEEA. Sequencing was done on a sample of peripheral blood. The clonotype comes from a woman of 80 years or more with acute or convalescent COVID-19. The rearrangement links TRBV11-3 to TRBJ1-3; D is possibly TRBD1 (5 bases). The CDR3 DNA is TGTGCCAGCAGCTTATCGGGGGAACCCTCTGGAAACACCATATATTTT. It is translated as CASSLSGEPSGNTIYF.